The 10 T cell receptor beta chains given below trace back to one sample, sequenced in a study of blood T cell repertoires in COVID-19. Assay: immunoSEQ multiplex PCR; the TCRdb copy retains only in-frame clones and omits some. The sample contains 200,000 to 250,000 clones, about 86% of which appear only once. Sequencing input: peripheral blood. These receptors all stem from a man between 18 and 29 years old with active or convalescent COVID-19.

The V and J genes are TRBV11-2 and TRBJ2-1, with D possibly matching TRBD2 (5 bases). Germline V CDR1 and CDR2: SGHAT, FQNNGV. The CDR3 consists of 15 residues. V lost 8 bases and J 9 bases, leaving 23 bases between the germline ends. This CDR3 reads CASRGQRLGRSEQFF. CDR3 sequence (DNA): TGTGCCAGCCGGGGTCAGAGACTGGGTCGCAGTGAGCAGTTCTTC. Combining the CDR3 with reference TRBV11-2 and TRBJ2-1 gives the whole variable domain EAGVAQSPRYKIIEKRQSVAFWCNPISGHATLYWYQQILGQGPKLLIQFQNNGVVDDSQLPKDRFSAERLKGVDSTLKIQPAKLEDSAVYLCASRGQRLGRSEQFFGPGTRLTVL.

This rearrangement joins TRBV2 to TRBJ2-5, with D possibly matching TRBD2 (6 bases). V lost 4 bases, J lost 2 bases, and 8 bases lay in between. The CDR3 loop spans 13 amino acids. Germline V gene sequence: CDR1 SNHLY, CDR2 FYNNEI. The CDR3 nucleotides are TGTGCCAGCAGTGTCGGGACTCAAGAGACCCAGTACTTC. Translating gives CASSVGTQETQYF.

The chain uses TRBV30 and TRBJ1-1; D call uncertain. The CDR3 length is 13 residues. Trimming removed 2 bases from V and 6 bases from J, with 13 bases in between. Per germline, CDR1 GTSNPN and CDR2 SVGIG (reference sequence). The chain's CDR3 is CAWSFYAGAEAFF. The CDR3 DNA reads TGTGCCTGGAGTTTCTACGCAGGCGCTGAAGCTTTCTTT. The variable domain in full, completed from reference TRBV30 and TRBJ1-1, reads SQTIHQWPATLVQPVGSPLSLECTVEGTSNPNLYWYRQAAGRGLQLLFYSVGIGQISSEVPQNLSASRPQDRQFILSSKKLLLSDSGFYLCAWSFYAGAEAFFGQGTRLTVV.

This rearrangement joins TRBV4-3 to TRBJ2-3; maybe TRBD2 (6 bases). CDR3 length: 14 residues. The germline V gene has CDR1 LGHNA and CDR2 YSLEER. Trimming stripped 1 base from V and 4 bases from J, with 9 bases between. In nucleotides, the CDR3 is TGCGCCAGCAGCCAAGGCGGGATCGCAGATACGCAGTATTTT. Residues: CASSQGGIADTQYF.

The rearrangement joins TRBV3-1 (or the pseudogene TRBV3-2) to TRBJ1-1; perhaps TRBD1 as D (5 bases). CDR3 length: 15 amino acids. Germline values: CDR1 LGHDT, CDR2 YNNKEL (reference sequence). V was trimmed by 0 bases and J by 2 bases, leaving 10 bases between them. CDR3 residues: CASSQEGGDNTEAFF. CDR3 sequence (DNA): TGTGCCAGCAGCCAAGAAGGAGGGGATAACACTGAAGCTTTCTTT.

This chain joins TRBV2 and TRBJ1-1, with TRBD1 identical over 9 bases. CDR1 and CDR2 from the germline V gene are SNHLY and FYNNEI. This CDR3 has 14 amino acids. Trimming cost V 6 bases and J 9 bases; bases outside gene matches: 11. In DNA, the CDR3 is TGTGCCAGCAGCTTTCGGGACAGGGATGTTAAAGCTTTCTTT. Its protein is CASSFRDRDVKAFF.

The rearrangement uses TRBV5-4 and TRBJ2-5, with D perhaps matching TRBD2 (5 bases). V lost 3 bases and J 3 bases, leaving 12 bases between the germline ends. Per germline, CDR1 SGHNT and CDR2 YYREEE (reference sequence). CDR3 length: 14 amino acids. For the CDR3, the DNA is TGTGCCAGCAGCTACTTAGGGAGCAAAGAGACCCAGTACTTC. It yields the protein CASSYLGSKETQYF.

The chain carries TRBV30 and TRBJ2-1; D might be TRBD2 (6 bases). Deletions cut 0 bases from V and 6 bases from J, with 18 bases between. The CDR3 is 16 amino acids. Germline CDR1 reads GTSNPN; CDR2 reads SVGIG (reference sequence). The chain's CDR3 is CAWSVLGSGGPNEQFF. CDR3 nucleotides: TGTGCCTGGAGTGTACTCGGTAGCGGAGGACCCAATGAGCAGTTCTTC.

The CDR3 region has the DNA TGTGCCAGTAGCCAGGCCCAGACAGCCTCAGGAGGGGATGAGCAGTTCTTC. This codes for CASSQAQTASGGDEQFF. The chain combines TRBV19 with TRBJ2-1; tentatively, D is TRBD2 (6 bases). V was trimmed by 6 bases and J by 8 bases, leaving 26 bases between them. The CDR3 is 17 amino acids. Germline loops: CDR1 LNHDA, CDR2 SQIVND (reference sequence).

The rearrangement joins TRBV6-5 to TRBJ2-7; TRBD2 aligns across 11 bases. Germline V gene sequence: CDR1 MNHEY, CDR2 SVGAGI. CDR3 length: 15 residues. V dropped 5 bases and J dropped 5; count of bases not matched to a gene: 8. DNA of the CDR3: TGTGCCAGCAGTCCGCGGGTAGCGGGAGGGGACGAGCAGTACTTC. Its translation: CASSPRVAGGDEQYF.